This TCR beta chain was recorded in a study of tumor-infiltrating lymphocytes in oesophageal squamous cell carcinoma. TCRdb re-analysed the PCR reads in MiXCR, keeping a single row per CDR3 protein. The table records roughly 12,000 distinct CDR3 sequences, under 55% of them present only once. Germline lookup yields CDR1 SGHVT and CDR2 SQSDAQ. This CDR3 contains 19 residues. Source material: normal esophageal tissue next to the tumor. This TCR derives from a male donor with esophageal squamous cell carcinoma. This chain connects TRBV7-4 to TRBJ2-3, with 13 bases identical to TRBD2. Judging by the DNA end, TRBJ2-5 fits better; the J call may be wrong. CDR3 in amino acids: CASSSPRLAGGLSPGTQYF. DNA for the CDR3: TGTGCCAGCAGCTCCCCCAGACTAGCGGGGGGCCTATCGCCAGGGACCCAGTACTTC.